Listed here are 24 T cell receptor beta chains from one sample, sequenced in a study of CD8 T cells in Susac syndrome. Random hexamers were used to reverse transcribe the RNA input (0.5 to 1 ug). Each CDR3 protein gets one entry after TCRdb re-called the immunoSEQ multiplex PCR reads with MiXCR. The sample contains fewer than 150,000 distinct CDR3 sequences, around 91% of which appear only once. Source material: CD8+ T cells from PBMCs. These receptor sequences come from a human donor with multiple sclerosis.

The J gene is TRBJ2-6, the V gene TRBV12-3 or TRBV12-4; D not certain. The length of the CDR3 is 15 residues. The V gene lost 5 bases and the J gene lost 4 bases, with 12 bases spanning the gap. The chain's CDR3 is CASSLTETGANVLTF. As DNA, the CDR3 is TGTGCCAGCAGTCTTACAGAGACCGGGGCCAACGTCCTGACTTTC.

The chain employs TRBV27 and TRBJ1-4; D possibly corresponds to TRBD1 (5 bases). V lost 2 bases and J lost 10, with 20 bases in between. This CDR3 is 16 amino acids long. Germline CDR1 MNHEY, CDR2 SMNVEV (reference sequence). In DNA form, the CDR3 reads TGTGCCAGCAGTTTAACGTTCAGGGCAGGGATACGAAAACTGTTTTTT. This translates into CASSLTFRAGIRKLFF.

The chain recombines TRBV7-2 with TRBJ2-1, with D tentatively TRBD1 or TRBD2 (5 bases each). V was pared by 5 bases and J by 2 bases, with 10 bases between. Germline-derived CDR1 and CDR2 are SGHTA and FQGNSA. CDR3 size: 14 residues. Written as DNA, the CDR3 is TGTGCCAGCAGCAGACCGGGGCCCTACAATGAGCAGTTCTTC. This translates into CASSRPGPYNEQFF. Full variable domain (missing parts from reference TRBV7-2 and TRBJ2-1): GAGVSQSPSNKVTEKGKDVELRCDPISGHTALYWYRQSLGQGLEFLIYFQGNSAPDKSGLPSDRFSAERTGGSVSTLTIQRTQQEDSAVYLCASSRPGPYNEQFFGPGTRLTVL.

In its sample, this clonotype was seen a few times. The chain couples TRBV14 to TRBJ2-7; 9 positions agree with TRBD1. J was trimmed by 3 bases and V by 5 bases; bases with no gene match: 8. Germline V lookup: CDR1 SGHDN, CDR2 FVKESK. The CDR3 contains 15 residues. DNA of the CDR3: TGTGCCAGCAGCGCTTTACCGGGACAGGGCTACGAGCAGTACTTC. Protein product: CASSALPGQGYEQYF.

The CDR3 sequence: CASSQQGSGGEQYF. In DNA, the CDR3 is TGCGCCAGCAGCCAACAGGGATCCGGGGGCGAGCAGTACTTC. The J gene is TRBJ2-7, the V gene TRBV4-1; TRBD2 might be the D (6 bases). The germline V and J ends were trimmed by 2 bases and 6 bases, with 14 bases remaining between them. CDR1 MGHRA and CDR2 YSYEKL come from the germline V gene. The CDR3 spans 14 residues.

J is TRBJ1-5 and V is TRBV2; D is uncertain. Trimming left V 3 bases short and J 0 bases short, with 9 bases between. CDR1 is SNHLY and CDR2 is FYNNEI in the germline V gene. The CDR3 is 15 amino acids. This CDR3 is CASSEGDYSNQPQHF. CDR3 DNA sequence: TGTGCCAGCAGTGAGGGAGACTATAGCAATCAGCCCCAGCATTTT. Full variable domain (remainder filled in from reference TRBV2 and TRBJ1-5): EPEVTQTPSHQVTQMGQEVILRCVPISNHLYFYWYRQILGQKVEFLVSFYNNEISEKSEIFDDQFSVERPDGSNFTLKIRSTKLEDSAMYFCASSEGDYSNQPQHFGDGTRLSIL.

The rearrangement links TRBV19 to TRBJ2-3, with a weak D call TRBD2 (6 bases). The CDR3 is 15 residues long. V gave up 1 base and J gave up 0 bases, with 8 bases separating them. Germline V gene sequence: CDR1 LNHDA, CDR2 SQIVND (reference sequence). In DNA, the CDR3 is TGTGCCAGTAGTATAGGAGGGACTAGCACAGATACGCAGTATTTT. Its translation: CASSIGGTSTDTQYF. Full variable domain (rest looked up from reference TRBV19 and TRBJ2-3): DGGITQSPKYLFRKEGQNVTLSCEQNLNHDAMYWYRQDPGQGLRLIYYSQIVNDFQKGDIAEGYSVSREKKESFPLTVTSAQKNPTAFYLCASSIGGTSTDTQYFGPGTRLTVL.

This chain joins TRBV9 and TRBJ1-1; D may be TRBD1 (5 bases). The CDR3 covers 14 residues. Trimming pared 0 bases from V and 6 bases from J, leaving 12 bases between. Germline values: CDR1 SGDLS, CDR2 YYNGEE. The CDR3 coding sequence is TGTGCCAGCAGCGTAGGTCGGGGGGTTTCTGAAGCTTTCTTT. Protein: CASSVGRGVSEAFF.

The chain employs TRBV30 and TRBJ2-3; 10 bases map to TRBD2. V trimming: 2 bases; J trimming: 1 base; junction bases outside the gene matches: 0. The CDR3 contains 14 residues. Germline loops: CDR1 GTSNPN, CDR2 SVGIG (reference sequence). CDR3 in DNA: TGTGCCTGGAGTAGCGGGAGGGGCACAGATACGCAGTATTTT. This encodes CAWSSGRGTDTQYF.

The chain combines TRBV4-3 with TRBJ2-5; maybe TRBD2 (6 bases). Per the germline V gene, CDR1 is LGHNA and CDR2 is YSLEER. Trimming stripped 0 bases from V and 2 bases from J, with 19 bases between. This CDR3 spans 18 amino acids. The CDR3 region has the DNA TGCGCCAGCAGCCAAGAGCAGGAAGAGACTAGGGAACAAGAGACCCAGTACTTC. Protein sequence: CASSQEQEETREQETQYF.

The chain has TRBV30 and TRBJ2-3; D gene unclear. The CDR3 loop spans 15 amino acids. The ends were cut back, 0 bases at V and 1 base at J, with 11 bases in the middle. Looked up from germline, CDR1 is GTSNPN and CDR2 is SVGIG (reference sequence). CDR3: CAWSVGLEGTDTQYF. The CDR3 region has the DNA TGTGCCTGGAGTGTAGGTTTAGAAGGCACAGATACGCAGTATTTT. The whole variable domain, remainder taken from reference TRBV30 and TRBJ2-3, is SQTIHQWPATLVQPVGSPLSLECTVEGTSNPNLYWYRQAAGRGLQLLFYSVGIGQISSEVPQNLSASRPQDRQFILSSKKLLLSDSGFYLCAWSVGLEGTDTQYFGPGTRLTVL.

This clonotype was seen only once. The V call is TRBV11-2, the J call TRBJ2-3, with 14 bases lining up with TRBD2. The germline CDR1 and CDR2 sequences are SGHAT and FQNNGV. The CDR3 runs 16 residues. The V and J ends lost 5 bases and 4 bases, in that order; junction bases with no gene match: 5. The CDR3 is CASSPRLAGGSDTQYF. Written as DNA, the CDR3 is TGTGCCAGCAGCCCTCGACTAGCGGGAGGGTCAGATACGCAGTATTTT.

The CDR3 DNA reads TGTGCCAGCAGCTTAGAAGGGCAGGGTAGAAACACCATATATTTT. Residues: CASSLEGQGRNTIYF. The V call is TRBV7-2, the J call TRBJ1-3, with D perhaps matching TRBD1 (5 bases). CDR3 length: 15 residues. Germline CDR1 and CDR2: SGHTA and FQGNSA. V was clipped by 1 base and J by 5 bases, with 12 bases between them.

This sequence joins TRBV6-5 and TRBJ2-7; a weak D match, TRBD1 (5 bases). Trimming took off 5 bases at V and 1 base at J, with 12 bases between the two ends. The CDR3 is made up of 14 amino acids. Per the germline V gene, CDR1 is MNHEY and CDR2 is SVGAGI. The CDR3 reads CASSLVGRSYEQYF. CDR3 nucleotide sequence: TGTGCCAGCAGTCTAGTGGGGCGGTCCTACGAGCAGTACTTC.

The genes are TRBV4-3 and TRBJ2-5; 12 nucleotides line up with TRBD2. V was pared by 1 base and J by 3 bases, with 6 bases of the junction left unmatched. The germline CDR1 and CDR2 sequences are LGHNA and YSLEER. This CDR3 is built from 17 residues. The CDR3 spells CASSQGGLAGLEETQYF. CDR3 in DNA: TGCGCCAGCAGCCAAGGAGGACTAGCGGGGTTGGAAGAGACCCAGTACTTC.

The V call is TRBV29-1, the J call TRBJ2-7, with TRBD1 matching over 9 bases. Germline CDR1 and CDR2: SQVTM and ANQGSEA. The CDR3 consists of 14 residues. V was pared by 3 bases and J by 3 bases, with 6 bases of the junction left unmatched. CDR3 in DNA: TGCAGCGTTGACCCGGGACAGGGAAACTACGAGCAGTACTTC. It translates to CSVDPGQGNYEQYF.

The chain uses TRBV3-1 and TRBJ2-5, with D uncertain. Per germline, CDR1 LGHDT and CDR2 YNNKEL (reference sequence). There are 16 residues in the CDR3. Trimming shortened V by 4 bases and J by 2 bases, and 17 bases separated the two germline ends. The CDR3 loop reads CASSPAGSAHQETQYF. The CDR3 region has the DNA TGTGCCAGCAGCCCCGCTGGGTCAGCTCATCAAGAGACCCAGTACTTC.

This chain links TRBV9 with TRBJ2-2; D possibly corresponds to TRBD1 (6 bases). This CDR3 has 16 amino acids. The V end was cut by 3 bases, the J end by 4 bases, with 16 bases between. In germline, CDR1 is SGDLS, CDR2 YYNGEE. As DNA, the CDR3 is TGTGCCAGCAGCGCCCCACAGGGCTTGGGCACCGGGGAGCTGTTTTTT. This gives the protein CASSAPQGLGTGELFF.

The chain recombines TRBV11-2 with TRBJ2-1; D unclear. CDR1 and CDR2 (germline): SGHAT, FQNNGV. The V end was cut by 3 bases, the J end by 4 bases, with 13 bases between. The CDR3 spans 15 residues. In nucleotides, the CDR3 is TGTGCCAGCAGCTTCACTCCAGGAGCGTACAATGAGCAGTTCTTC. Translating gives CASSFTPGAYNEQFF. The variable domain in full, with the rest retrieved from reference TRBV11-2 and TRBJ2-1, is EAGVAQSPRYKIIEKRQSVAFWCNPISGHATLYWYQQILGQGPKLLIQFQNNGVVDDSQLPKDRFSAERLKGVDSTLKIQPAKLEDSAVYLCASSFTPGAYNEQFFGPGTRLTVL.

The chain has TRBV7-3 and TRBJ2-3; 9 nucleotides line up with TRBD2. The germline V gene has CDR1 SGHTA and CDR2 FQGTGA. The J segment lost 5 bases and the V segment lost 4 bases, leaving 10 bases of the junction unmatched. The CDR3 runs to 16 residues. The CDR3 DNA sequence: TGTGCCAGCAGCTATTTGGCAGGTAGCGGGAGAGATACGCAGTATTTT. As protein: CASSYLAGSGRDTQYF. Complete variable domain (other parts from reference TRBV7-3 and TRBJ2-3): GAGVSQTPSNKVTEKGKYVELRCDPISGHTALYWYRQSLGQGPEFLIYFQGTGAADDSGLPNDRFFAVRPEGSVSTLKIQRTERGDSAVYLCASSYLAGSGRDTQYFGPGTRLTVL.

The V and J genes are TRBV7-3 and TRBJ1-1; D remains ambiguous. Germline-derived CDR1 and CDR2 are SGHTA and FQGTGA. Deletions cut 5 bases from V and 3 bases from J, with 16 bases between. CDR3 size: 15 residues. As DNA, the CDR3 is TGTGCCAGCAGCCCAGATGGCGGCACTGACACTGAAGCTTTCTTT. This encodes CASSPDGGTDTEAFF.

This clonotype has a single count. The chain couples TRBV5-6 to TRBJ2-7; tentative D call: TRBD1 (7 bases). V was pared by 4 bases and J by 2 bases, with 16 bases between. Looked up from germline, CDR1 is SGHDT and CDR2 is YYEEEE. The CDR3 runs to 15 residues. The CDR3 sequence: CASSTSRDSPYEQYF. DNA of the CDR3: TGTGCCAGCAGCACTAGCAGGGACAGCCCCTACGAGCAGTACTTC.

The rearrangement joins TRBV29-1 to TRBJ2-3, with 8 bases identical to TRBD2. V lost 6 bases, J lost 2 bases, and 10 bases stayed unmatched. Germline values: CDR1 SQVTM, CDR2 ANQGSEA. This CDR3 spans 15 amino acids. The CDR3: CSVTLAGLPTDTQYF. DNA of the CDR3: TGCAGCGTAACGCTAGCGGGCCTACCCACAGATACGCAGTATTTT.

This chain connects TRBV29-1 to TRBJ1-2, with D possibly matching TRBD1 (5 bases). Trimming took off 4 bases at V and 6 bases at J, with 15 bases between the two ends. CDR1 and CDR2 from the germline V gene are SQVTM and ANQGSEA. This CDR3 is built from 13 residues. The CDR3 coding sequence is TGCAGCGTTGGGGGGTGGGATTTGGATGGCTACACCTTC. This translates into CSVGGWDLDGYTF.